The 29 T cell receptor beta chains below all came from one sample that was sequenced in a study of sequential checkpoint blockade in melanoma. The treatment denotes: randomized to nivolumab then ipilimumab (arm A) or the reverse (arm B). TCRdb keeps only in-frame clones here, not all; method: immunoSEQ multiplex PCR. Of some 40,000 clones in the sample, 88% are singletons; the top ten hold roughly 12%. This specimen consisted of CD8+ T cells sorted from blood (inferred from file names), obtained from a patient given nivolumab and ipilimumab in sequence. The receptors here all came from a human donor with melanoma.

This chain joins TRBV7-3 and TRBJ2-2; D perhaps matches TRBD2 (5 bases). The CDR3 has 13 amino acids. Germline-derived CDR1 and CDR2 are SGHTA and FQGTGA. V dropped 3 bases and J dropped 5 bases, with 7 bases sitting between them. In DNA form, the CDR3 reads TGTGCCAGCAGCTTTTCGGGGACCGGGGAGCTGTTTTTT. It yields the protein CASSFSGTGELFF.

This clone was counted once. The V call is TRBV7-6, the J call TRBJ2-7; D is uncertain. Germline lookup yields CDR1 SGHVS and CDR2 FNYEAQ. With 3 bases removed from V and 4 bases from J, the gap between germline ends came to 13 bases. The CDR3 loop spans 14 amino acids. The CDR3 DNA is TGTGCCAGCAGCTTGGGCCAGAACCCTTACGAGCAGTACGTC. This translates into CASSLGQNPYEQYV.

The rearrangement links TRBV9 to TRBJ2-1; D might be TRBD2 (5 bases). Germline V gene lookup returns CDR1 SGDLS and CDR2 YYNGEE. The V end lost 0 bases, the J end lost 9 bases, and 10 bases lay between the germline ends. This CDR3 has 13 residues. Here the CDR3 reads CASSVGHGLEQFF. Here the CDR3 DNA reads TGTGCCAGCAGCGTAGGACACGGACTTGAGCAGTTCTTC.

This sequence joins TRBV5-3 and TRBJ2-7; a weak D match, TRBD2 (6 bases). TRBV5-3 is placed among ORFs of uncertain function. The CDR3 covers 15 residues. V gave up 5 bases and J gave up 0 bases, with 15 bases separating them. The CDR3 spells CARSKLARPSYEQYV. DNA of the CDR3: TGTGCCAGAAGTAAGCTAGCGAGGCCCTCCTACGAGCAGTACGTC.

V gene TRBV6-6 combines with J gene TRBJ2-2; TRBD2 is a possible D gene (6 bases). Trimming removed 7 bases at V and 4 bases at J, with 19 bases between. Germline CDR1 reads MNHNY; CDR2 reads SVGAGI (reference sequence). This CDR3 is built from 16 residues. The CDR3 DNA follows: TGTGCCAGCATCCAACGGGGGAGTTTAGTCACCGGGGAGCTGTTTTTT. Encoded protein: CASIQRGSLVTGELFF.

V and J are TRBV10-3 and TRBJ2-7, with D maybe TRBD2 (5 bases). Germline lookup yields CDR1 ENHRY and CDR2 SYGVKD. The V end was cut by 0 bases, the J end by 7 bases, with 10 bases between. CDR3 length: 13 residues. The chain's CDR3 is CAISESDWIEQYV. CDR3 coding DNA: TGTGCCATCAGTGAGTCGGACTGGATAGAGCAGTACGTC.

This chain uses TRBV4-2 with TRBJ1-4; no firm D call. The CDR3 runs 16 residues. Germline V gene lookup returns CDR1 LGHNA and CDR2 YNFKEQ. With 0 bases removed from V and 4 bases from J, the gap between germline ends came to 12 bases. CDR3 amino acids: CASSQDPQDHNEKLFF. Written as DNA, the CDR3 is TGTGCCAGCAGCCAAGATCCTCAGGATCATAATGAAAAACTGTTTTTT.

This clone was found a few times. The chain employs TRBV14 and TRBJ2-3, with 8 bases matching TRBD1. This CDR3 contains 13 residues. V shed 2 bases and J 5 bases; nucleotides not matched to a gene: 0. CDR1 and CDR2 (germline): SGHDN, FVKESK. The CDR3 coding sequence is TGTGCCAGCAGCCAAACAGGGGGAGATACGCAGTATTTT. It codes for CASSQTGGDTQYF.

In nucleotides, the CDR3 is TGTGCCAGCAGTCTACAGGGGATTGGGGCCAACGTCCTGACTTTC. Protein sequence: CASSLQGIGANVLTF. V gene TRBV14 combines with J gene TRBJ2-6, with 7 bases fitting TRBD1. This CDR3 is 15 amino acids long. Germline CDR1 reads SGHDN; CDR2 reads FVKESK. Trimming took 6 bases from V and 3 from J; bases not matched to a gene: 5.

This chain connects TRBV12-5 to TRBJ1-2, with 9 bases lining up with TRBD1. Germline loops: CDR1 LGHNT, CDR2 FRNRAP. This CDR3 spans 15 amino acids. The J segment lost 3 bases and the V segment lost 5 bases, leaving 7 bases of the junction unmatched. The CDR3 sequence: CASGNRDRVDYGYTF. CDR3 nucleotides: TGTGCTAGTGGTAACCGGGACAGGGTGGACTATGGCTACACCTTC.

This chain links TRBV7-2 with TRBJ2-1; 7 bases match TRBD2. J was trimmed by 6 bases and V by 1 base; bases with no gene match: 15. The germline gives CDR1 SGHTA, CDR2 FQGNSA. This CDR3 region has 18 residues. The CDR3 bases are TGTGCCAGCAGCTTAGAGTACGAGGGAGGGCCACCCTCCAATGAGCAGTTCTTC. This gives the protein CASSLEYEGGPPSNEQFF.

The J gene is TRBJ2-5, the V gene TRBV15, with 8 bases fitting TRBD1. The germline CDR1 and CDR2 sequences are LNHNV and YYDKDF (reference sequence). V shed 1 base, J shed 7 bases, and the junction held 5 bases outside the gene matches. This CDR3 has 14 amino acids. The CDR3 coding sequence is TGTGCCACCAGCAGAGTAGGACAGGGAGGGACCCAGTACTTC. Residues: CATSRVGQGGTQYF.

The sample holds a few counts of this clone. The rearrangement joins TRBV28 to TRBJ2-4; the D gene is possibly TRBD2 (6 bases). The CDR3 contains 13 residues. Germline V gene lookup returns CDR1 MDHEN and CDR2 SYDVKM. Trimming took 7 bases from V and 7 from J, leaving 14 bases between them. The CDR3 DNA is TGTGCCAGCATAGCGGAGGGGAGGAACATTCAGTACTTC. Translating it yields CASIAEGRNIQYF.

As regards this clone: An end of the junction does not agree with germline; a read error may underlie this. The rearrangement links TRBV7-7 to TRBJ2-5, with D possibly matching TRBD2 (5 bases). Germline V gives CDR1 SSHAT, CDR2 FNYEAQ (reference sequence). CDR3 length: 15 amino acids. The CDR3, as DNA: TGTGCTAGCAGCTTAGCGTTTACAAGCCAAGAGACCCAGTACTTC. The encoded protein is CASSLAFTSQETQYF.

The gene calls are TRBV7-2 and TRBJ1-5; no clear D gene. The V gene's germline CDR1 is SGHTA and CDR2 FQGNSA. The CDR3 is made up of 17 amino acids. V gave up 3 bases and J gave up 0 bases, with 15 bases separating them. This chain's CDR3 is CASSLMGLPVSNQPQHF. For the CDR3, the DNA is TGTGCCAGCAGCTTGATGGGCCTCCCGGTTAGCAATCAGCCCCAGCATTTT.

The rearrangement joins TRBV14 to TRBJ2-5; a possible D gene is TRBD1 (5 bases). The length of the CDR3 is 14 residues. Germline CDR1 SGHDN, CDR2 FVKESK. Trimming took 4 bases from V and 7 from J, leaving 16 bases between them. The CDR3 protein is CASSLPTVQGTQYF. The CDR3 region has the DNA TGTGCCAGCAGCCTACCGACAGTCCAGGGGACCCAGTACTTC.

This chain joins TRBV6-6 and TRBJ2-1; a possible D gene is TRBD1 (6 bases). Germline V gives CDR1 MNHNY, CDR2 SVGAGI (reference sequence). The CDR3 covers 15 residues. The V and J ends lost 7 bases and 0 bases respectively, with 13 bases between them. This chain's CDR3 is CASKLGTSSYNEQFF. For the CDR3, the DNA is TGTGCCAGCAAACTCGGGACAAGCTCCTACAATGAGCAGTTCTTC.

The chain combines TRBV4-1 with TRBJ2-5; perhaps TRBD1 as D (6 bases). The CDR3 has 15 residues. The germline V gene encodes CDR1 MGHRA and CDR2 YSYEKL. V was pared by 4 bases and J by 2 bases, with 14 bases between. The DNA of the CDR3 is TGCGCCAGCAGCCTAGGCCCGACAGGACAAGAGACCCAGTACTTC. Protein sequence: CASSLGPTGQETQYF.

CDR3 nucleotides: TGTGCCAGCAGCTTTATCAACAGGGGTTGGGAGCAGTTCTTC. It translates to CASSFINRGWEQFF. The chain links TRBV7-9 to TRBJ2-1; 7 bases are a match to TRBD1. The germline V gene encodes CDR1 SEHNR and CDR2 FQNEAQ (reference sequence). With 3 bases clipped from V and 10 bases from J, the junction kept 9 bases outside the gene matches. The CDR3 length is 14 residues.

This clone appeared a single time. The V call is TRBV10-3, the J call TRBJ1-1; tentatively, D is TRBD1 (6 bases). CDR3 size: 11 residues. V dropped 6 bases and J dropped 5 bases, with 7 bases sitting between them. From germline, CDR1 is ENHRY and CDR2 SYGVKD. CDR3 DNA: TGTGCCATCAGGCAGGGGACTGAAGCTTTCTTT. Amino acid sequence: CAIRQGTEAFF.

The chain couples TRBV13 to TRBJ2-2; 8 nucleotides line up with TRBD1. J lost 3 bases, V lost 6 bases, and 3 bases had no gene match. Germline assignment: CDR1 PRHDT and CDR2 FYEKMQ (reference sequence). CDR3 length equals 14 residues. The CDR3 coding sequence is TGTGCCAGCAGGGTACAGGGGGACACCGGGGAGCTGTTTTTT. It is translated as CASRVQGDTGELFF.

The V gene is TRBV19, the J gene TRBJ2-1; 10 bases agree with TRBD2. The CDR3 runs to 20 residues. Trimming removed 5 bases from V and 0 bases from J; junction bases left unmatched: 16. Germline-derived CDR1 and CDR2 are LNHDA and SQIVND (reference sequence). This CDR3 reads CASSLLSRTSGTYSYNEQFF. Here the CDR3 DNA reads TGTGCCAGTAGTCTCCTTTCCCGGACTAGCGGAACATACTCCTACAATGAGCAGTTCTTC.

The table lists this clone with a few counts. The V gene is TRBV5-1, the J gene TRBJ2-1; the D gene is possibly TRBD1 (6 bases). The CDR3 is made up of 15 amino acids. V lost 1 base, J lost 1 base, and 9 bases lay in between. Per germline, CDR1 SGHRS and CDR2 YFSETQ. The CDR3 DNA reads TGCGCCAGCAGCTTGATGAGGGGGTCCTACAATGAGCAGTTCTTC. It translates to CASSLMRGSYNEQFF.

The rearrangement links TRBV5-6 to TRBJ1-5; 8 bases map to TRBD1. The germline V gene encodes CDR1 SGHDT and CDR2 YYEEEE. Trimming at V came to 4 bases and at J to 7 bases, leaving 4 bases not matched to a gene. This CDR3 spans 13 amino acids. The CDR3 is CASSGQGGQPQHF. The CDR3, as DNA: TGTGCCAGCAGCGGACAGGGTGGACAGCCCCAGCATTTT.

This clone was seen once. The rearrangement links TRBV5-8 to TRBJ2-7; TRBD1 might be the D (5 bases). This CDR3 is built from 14 residues. Trimming pared 0 bases from V and 2 bases from J, leaving 9 bases between. Germline CDR1 and CDR2: SGHTS and YDEGEE. In DNA form, the CDR3 reads TGTGCCAGCAGCTTGGTAGACAGAACCTACGAGCAGTACTTC. Its translation: CASSLVDRTYEQYF.

The rearrangement uses TRBV4-2 and TRBJ1-4; no definite D call. The CDR3 consists of 18 residues. V was pared by 1 base and J by 8 bases, with 23 bases between. The germline V gene encodes CDR1 LGHNA and CDR2 YNFKEQ. The chain's CDR3 is CASSQGRGQTSKWEKLFF. For the CDR3, the DNA is TGTGCCAGCAGCCAAGGACGAGGGCAGACCTCGAAATGGGAAAAACTGTTTTTT.

The chain combines TRBV30 with TRBJ2-1; TRBD1 matches at 7 bases. The CDR3 consists of 12 residues. Germline V gene data show CDR1 as GTSNPN and CDR2 as SVGIG (reference sequence). V shed 2 bases, J shed 8 bases, and the junction held 3 bases outside the gene matches. The CDR3 DNA reads TGTGCCTGGAGTCGACAGGGCGATGAGCAGTTCTTC. Translation gives CAWSRQGDEQFF.

The rearrangement uses TRBV19 and TRBJ1-1; 8 nucleotides line up with TRBD1. CDR3 length: 12 amino acids. The V segment lost 8 bases and the J segment 8 bases; nucleotides outside the gene matches: 7. Germline V CDR1 and CDR2: LNHDA, SQIVND (reference sequence). CDR3 residues: CASFIGTGEAFF. CDR3 coding DNA: TGTGCCAGTTTTATAGGGACAGGCGAAGCTTTCTTT.

The chain employs TRBV29-1 and TRBJ2-1; 7 bases are a match to TRBD1. Germline CDR1 is SQVTM and CDR2 is ANQGSEA. Trimming at V came to 1 base and at J to 6 bases, leaving 6 bases not matched to a gene. This CDR3 is 14 amino acids long. The CDR3 DNA reads TGCAGCGTTGAAGGAGGGGGCAGACTCAATGAGCAGTTCTTC. Its translation is CSVEGGGRLNEQFF.